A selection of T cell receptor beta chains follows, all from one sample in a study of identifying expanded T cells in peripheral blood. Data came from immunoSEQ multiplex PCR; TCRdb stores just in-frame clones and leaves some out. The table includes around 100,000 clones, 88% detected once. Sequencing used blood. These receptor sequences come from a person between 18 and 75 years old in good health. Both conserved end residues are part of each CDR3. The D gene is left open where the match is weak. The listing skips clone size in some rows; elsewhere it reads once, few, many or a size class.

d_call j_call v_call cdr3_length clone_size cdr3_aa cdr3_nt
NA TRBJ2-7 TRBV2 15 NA CASSEGLTGGYEQYF TGTGCCAGCAGTGAAGGTTTGACTGGGGGCTACGAGCAGTACTTC
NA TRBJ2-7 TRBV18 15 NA CASSPLARSTGEQYF TGTGCCAGCTCACCCCTCGCCCGATCTACTGGGGAGCAGTACTTC
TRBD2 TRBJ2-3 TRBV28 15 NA CASRDGGSFTDTQYF TGTGCCAGCAGAGACGGCGGGAGTTTCACAGATACGCAGTATTTT
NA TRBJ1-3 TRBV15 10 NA CATSRGQRYF TGTGCCACCAGCAGAGGACAGCGATATTTT
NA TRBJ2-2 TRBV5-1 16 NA CASSLHLGGQTGELFF TGCGCCAGCAGCTTGCATCTGGGAGGACAAACCGGGGAGCTGTTTTTT
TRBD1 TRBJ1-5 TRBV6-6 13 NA CASSQGAAQPQHF TGTGCCAGCAGCCAGGGGGCTGCTCAGCCCCAGCATTTT
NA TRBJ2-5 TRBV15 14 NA CATSRAGDGETQYF TGTGCCACCAGCAGAGCTGGGGATGGGGAGACCCAGTACTTC
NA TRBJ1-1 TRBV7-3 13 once CASSRIGIAEAFF TGTGCCAGCAGCCGAATAGGTATCGCTGAAGCTTTCTTT
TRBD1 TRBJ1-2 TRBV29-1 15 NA CSVEPQGALGYGYTF TGCAGCGTTGAACCGCAGGGGGCTTTAGGGTATGGCTACACCTTC
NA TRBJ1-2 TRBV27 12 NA CASSSSGFNYTF TGTGCCAGCAGTAGCTCGGGTTTTAACTACACCTTC
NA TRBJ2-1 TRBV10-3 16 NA CAISESGQSSYNEQFF TGTGCCATCAGTGAATCGGGGCAAAGCTCCTACAATGAGCAGTTCTTC
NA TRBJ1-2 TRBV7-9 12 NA CASSRDRDGYTF TGTGCCAGCAGCCGGGACCGGGATGGCTACACCTTC
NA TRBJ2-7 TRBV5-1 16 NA CASSLASSYRSYEQYF TGCGCCAGCAGCTTGGCCTCATCTTACCGTTCCTACGAGCAGTACTTC
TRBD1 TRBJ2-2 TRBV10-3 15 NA CAIINGTGGIGELFF TGTGCCATCATTAACGGGACAGGGGGTATCGGGGAGCTGTTTTTT
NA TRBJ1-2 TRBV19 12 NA CASSVTRYGYTF TGTGCCAGTAGTGTGACCCGTTATGGCTACACCTTC
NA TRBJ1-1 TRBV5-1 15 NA CASSFGTGEWTEAFF TGCGCCAGCAGCTTCGGAACCGGGGAATGGACTGAAGCTTTCTTT
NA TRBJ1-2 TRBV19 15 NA CASSTDSTGLGGYTF TGTGCCAGTAGTACAGATTCCACAGGGTTGGGAGGCTACACCTTC
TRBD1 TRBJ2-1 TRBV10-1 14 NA CACPGQGRYNEQFF TGCGCCTGCCCGGGACAGGGGCGCTACAATGAGCAGTTCTTC
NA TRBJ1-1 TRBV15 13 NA CATSSMGNTEAFF TGTGCCACCAGCAGTATGGGGAACACTGAAGCTTTCTTT
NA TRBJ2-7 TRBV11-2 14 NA CASSLDEPWNEQYF TGTGCCAGCAGCTTAGATGAGCCGTGGAACGAGCAGTACTTC
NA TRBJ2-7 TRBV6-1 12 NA CASSSDTLKQYF TGTGCCAGCAGCTCGGACACCTTAAAGCAGTACTTC
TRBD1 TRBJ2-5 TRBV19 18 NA CASSAHTAGGSTPETQYF TGTGCCAGTAGTGCCCACACGGCAGGGGGCTCCACCCCAGAGACCCAGTACTTC
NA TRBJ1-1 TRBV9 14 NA CASSEVRGSTEAFF TGTGCCAGCAGCGAGGTAAGGGGAAGCACTGAAGCTTTCTTT
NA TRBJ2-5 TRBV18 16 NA CASSPRIGEPGETQYF TGTGCCAGCTCACCACGGATCGGGGAGCCAGGGGAGACCCAGTACTTC
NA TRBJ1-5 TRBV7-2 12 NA CASSLQMQPQHF TGTGCCAGCAGCCTGCAGATGCAGCCCCAGCATTTT
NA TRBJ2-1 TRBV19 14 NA CASSIVGSSREQFF TGTGCCAGTAGTATAGTGGGGTCCAGTCGTGAGCAGTTCTTC
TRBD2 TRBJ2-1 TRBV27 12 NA CASSPGGGEQFF TGTGCCAGCAGCCCCGGGGGGGGTGAGCAGTTCTTC
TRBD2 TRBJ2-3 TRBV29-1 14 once CSVAGTSSSDTQYF TGCAGCGTTGCCGGGACTAGTTCGTCAGATACGCAGTATTTT
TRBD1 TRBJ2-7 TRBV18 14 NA CASLRQGVGGEQYF TGTGCCAGCTTGAGACAGGGGGTCGGCGGCGAGCAGTACTTC
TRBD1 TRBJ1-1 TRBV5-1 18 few CASSLGRQGAAMNTEAFF TGCGCCAGCAGCTTGGGCCGACAGGGGGCGGCCATGAACACTGAAGCTTTCTTT
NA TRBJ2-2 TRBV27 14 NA CASSRYAGTGELFF TGTGCCAGCAGCCGATACGCGGGCACCGGGGAGCTGTTTTTT
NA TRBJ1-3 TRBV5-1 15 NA CASSLYTRTGNTIYF TGCGCCAGCAGCTTGTATACAAGGACTGGAAACACCATATATTTT
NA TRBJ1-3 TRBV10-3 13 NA CAISESWGNTIYF TGTGCCATCAGTGAGTCGTGGGGGAACACCATATATTTT
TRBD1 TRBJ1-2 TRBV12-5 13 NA CASAQTGDYGYTF TGTGCTAGTGCCCAGACAGGGGACTATGGCTACACCTTC
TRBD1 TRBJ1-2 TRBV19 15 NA CASNFPGQLNYGYTF TGTGCCAGTAACTTTCCGGGACAGCTTAACTATGGCTACACCTTC
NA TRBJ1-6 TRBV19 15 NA CASSIGAGENSPLHF TGTGCCAGTAGTATAGGGGCAGGGGAGAATTCACCCCTCCACTTT
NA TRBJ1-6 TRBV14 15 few CASSPRTTAESPLHF TGTGCCAGCAGCCCCCGAACGACAGCCGAGTCACCCCTCCACTTT
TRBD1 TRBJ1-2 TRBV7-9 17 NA CASSPLITGGISYGYTF TGTGCCAGCAGCCCACTGATCACAGGGGGTATATCCTATGGCTACACCTTC
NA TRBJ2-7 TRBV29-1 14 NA CSATERTSSYEQYF TGCAGCGCCACCGAACGGACGAGCTCCTACGAGCAGTACTTC
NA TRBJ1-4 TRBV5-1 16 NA CASSPRVTGQLEKLFF TGCGCCAGCAGCCCAAGGGTTACGGGACAACTTGAAAAACTGTTTTTT